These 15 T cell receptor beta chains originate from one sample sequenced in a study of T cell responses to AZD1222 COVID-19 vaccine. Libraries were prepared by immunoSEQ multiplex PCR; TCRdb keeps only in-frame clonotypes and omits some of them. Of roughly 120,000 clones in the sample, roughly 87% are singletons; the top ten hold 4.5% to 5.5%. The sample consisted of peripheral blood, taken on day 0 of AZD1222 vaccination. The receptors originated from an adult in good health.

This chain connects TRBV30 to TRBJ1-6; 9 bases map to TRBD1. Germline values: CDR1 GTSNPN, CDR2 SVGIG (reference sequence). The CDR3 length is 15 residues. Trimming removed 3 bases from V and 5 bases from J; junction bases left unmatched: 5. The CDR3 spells CAWSRDRADNSPLHF. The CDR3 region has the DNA TGTGCCTGGAGCCGGGACAGGGCCGATAATTCACCCCTCCACTTT.

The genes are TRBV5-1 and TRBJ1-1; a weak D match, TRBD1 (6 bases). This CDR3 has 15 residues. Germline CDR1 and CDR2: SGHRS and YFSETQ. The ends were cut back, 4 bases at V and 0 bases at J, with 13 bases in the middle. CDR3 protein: CASSARGGMNTEAFF. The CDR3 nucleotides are TGCGCCAGCAGCGCCAGGGGCGGAATGAACACTGAAGCTTTCTTT. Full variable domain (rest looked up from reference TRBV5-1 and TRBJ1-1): KAGVTQTPRYLIKTRGQQVTLSCSPISGHRSVSWYQQTPGQGLQFLFEYFSETQRNKGNFPGRFSGRQFSNSRSEMNVSTLELGDSALYLCASSARGGMNTEAFFGQGTRLTVV.

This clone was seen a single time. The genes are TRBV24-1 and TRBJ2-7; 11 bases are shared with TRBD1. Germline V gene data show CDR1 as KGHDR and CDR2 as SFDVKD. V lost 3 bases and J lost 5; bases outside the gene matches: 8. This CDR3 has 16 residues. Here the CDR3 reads CATSDAGTGGFHEQYF. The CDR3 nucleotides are TGTGCCACCAGTGATGCCGGGACAGGGGGGTTTCACGAGCAGTACTTC.

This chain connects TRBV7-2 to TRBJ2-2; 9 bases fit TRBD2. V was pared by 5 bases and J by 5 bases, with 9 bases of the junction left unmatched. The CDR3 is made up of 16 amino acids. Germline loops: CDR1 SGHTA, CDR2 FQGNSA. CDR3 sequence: CASSRRAGGWTGELFF. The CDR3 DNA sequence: TGTGCCAGCAGCCGCCGGGCGGGGGGGTGGACCGGGGAGCTGTTTTTT.

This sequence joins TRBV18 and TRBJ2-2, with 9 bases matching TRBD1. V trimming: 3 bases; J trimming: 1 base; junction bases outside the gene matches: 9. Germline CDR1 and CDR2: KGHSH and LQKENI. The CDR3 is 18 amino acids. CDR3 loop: CASSPTTGGAENTGELFF. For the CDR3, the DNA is TGTGCCAGCTCACCGACTACAGGGGGCGCGGAGAACACCGGGGAGCTGTTTTTT.

CDR3 in amino acids: CASSLAETGEGYTF. CDR3 nucleotides: TGTGCCAGCAGCTTAGCGGAGACCGGGGAAGGCTACACCTTC. The J gene is TRBJ1-2, the V gene TRBV7-8; D gene uncertain. Trimming cost V 0 bases and J 8 bases, with 13 bases left between them. CDR3 length equals 14 residues. The germline V gene encodes CDR1 SGHVS and CDR2 FQNEAQ. Supplemented by reference TRBV7-8 and TRBJ1-2, the full variable domain reads GAGVSQSPRYKVAKRGQDVALRCDPISGHVSLFWYQQALGQGPEFLTYFQNEAQLDKSGLPSDRFFAERPEGSVSTLKIQRTQQEDSAVYLCASSLAETGEGYTFGSGTRLTVV.

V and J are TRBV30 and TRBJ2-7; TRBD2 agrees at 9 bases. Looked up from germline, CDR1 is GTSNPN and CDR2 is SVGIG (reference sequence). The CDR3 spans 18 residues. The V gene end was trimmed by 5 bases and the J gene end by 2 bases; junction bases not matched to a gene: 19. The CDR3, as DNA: TGTGCCTGGGAAGGGTATAGTAGCGGGAGAGCCACCACCTACGAGCAGTACTTC. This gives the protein CAWEGYSSGRATTYEQYF.

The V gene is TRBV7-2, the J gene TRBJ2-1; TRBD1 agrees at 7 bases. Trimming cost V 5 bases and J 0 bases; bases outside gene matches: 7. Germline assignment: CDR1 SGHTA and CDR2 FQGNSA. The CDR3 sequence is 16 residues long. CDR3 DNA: TGTGCCAGCAGCCCAAACAGGGGTGGCTCCTACAATGAGCAGTTCTTC. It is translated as CASSPNRGGSYNEQFF.

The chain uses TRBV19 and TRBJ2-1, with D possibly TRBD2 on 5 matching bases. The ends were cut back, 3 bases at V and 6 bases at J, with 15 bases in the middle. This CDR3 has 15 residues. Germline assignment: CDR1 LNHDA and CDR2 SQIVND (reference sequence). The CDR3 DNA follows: TGTGCCAGTAGTATCCTTACTAGTGTTCGCAATGAGCAGTTCTTC. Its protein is CASSILTSVRNEQFF.

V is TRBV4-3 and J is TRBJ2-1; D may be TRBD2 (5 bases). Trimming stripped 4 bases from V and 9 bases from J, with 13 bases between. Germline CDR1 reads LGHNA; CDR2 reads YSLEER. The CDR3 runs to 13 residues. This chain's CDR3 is CASSRDPRGEQFF. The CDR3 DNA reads TGCGCCAGCAGCCGAGACCCTCGGGGTGAGCAGTTCTTC.

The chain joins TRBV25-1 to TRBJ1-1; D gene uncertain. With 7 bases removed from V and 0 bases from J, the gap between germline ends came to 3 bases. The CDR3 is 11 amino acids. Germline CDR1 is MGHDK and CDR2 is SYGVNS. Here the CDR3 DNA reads TGTGCCAGCACTTTGAACACTGAAGCTTTCTTT. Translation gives CASTLNTEAFF. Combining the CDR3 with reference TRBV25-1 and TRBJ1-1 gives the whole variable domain EADIYQTPRYLVIGTGKKITLECSQTMGHDKMYWYQQDPGMELHLIHYSYGVNSTEKGDLSSESTVSRIRTEHFPLTLESARPSHTSQYLCASTLNTEAFFGQGTRLTVV.

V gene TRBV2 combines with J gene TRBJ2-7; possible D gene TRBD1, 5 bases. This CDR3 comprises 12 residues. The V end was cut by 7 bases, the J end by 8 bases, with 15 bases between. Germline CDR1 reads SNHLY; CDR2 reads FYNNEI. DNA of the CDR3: TGTGCCAGCATGCGGACGGACAACAAGCAGTACTTC. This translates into CASMRTDNKQYF.

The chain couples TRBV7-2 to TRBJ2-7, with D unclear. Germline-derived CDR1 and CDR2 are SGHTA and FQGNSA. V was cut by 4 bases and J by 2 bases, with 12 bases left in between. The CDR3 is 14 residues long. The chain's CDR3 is CASSSGPPPYEQYF. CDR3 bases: TGTGCCAGCAGCTCCGGGCCCCCCCCCTACGAGCAGTACTTC.

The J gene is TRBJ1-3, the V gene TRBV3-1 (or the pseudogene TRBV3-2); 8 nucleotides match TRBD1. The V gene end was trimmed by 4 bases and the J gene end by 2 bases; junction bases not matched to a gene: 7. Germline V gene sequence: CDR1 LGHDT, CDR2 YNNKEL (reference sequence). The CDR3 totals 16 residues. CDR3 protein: CASSPWDRRAGNTIYF. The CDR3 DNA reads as TGTGCCAGCAGCCCATGGGACAGGCGGGCTGGAAACACCATATATTTT.

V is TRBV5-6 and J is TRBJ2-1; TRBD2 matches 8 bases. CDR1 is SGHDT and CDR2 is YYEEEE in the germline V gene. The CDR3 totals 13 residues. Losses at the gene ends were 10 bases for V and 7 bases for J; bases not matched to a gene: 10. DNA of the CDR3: TGTGCCCGTTACGGGGGGGCCAGGAATGAGCAGTTCTTC. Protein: CARYGGARNEQFF.